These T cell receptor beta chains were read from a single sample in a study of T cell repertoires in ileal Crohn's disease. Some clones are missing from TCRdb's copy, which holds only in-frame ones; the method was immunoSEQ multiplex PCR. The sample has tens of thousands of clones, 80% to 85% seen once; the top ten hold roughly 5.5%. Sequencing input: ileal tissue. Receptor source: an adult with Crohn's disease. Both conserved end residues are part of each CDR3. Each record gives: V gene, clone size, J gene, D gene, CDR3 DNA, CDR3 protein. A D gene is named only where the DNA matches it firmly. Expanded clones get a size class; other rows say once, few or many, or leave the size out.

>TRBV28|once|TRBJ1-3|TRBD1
TGTGCCAGCAGTACAGGGGGCGCGGAAGGAAACACCATATATTTT
CASSTGGAEGNTIYF
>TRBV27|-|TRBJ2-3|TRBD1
TGTGCCAGCAGTACCAACAGGGGGCAGGGGCGGGATACGCAGTATTTT
CASSTNRGQGRDTQYF
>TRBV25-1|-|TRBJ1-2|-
TGTGCCAGCAGTTTAGGGGGAATGAATGGCTACACCTTC
CASSLGGMNGYTF
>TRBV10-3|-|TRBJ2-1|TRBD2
TGTGCCATCAGTGAAGGGCTAGCGGCAAATGAGCAGTTCTTC
CAISEGLAANEQFF
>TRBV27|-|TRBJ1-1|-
TGTGCCAGCAGTTTGGGGCTGAGCACTGAAGCTTTCTTT
CASSLGLSTEAFF
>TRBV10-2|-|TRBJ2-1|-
TGCGCCAGCAGTCCGGGTCCTCAATCCCATGAGCAGTTCTTC
CASSPGPQSHEQFF
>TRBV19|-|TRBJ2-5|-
TGTGCCAGTAGTATAGCGGCAGGTAGGGGAGAGACCCAGTACTTC
CASSIAAGRGETQYF
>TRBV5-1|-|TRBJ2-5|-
TGCGCCAGCAGCATAGGACAGAAAGAGACCCAGTACTTC
CASSIGQKETQYF
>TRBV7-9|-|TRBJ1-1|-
TGTGCCAGCAGCTTGTCCGGGGACACTGAAGCTTTCTTT
CASSLSGDTEAFF
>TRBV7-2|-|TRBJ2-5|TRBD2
TGTGCCAGCAGCTTAGCTCGTGCGGGGGGGCAAGAGACCCAGTACTTC
CASSLARAGGQETQYF
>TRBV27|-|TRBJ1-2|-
TGTGCCAGCAGTTTATTTGGTGGGGCTGCTAACTATGGCTACACCTTC
CASSLFGGAANYGYTF
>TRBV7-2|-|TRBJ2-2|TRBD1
TGTGCCAGCAGCTCCTCCGGGACAGGTCTCGCCGGGGAGCTGTTTTTT
CASSSSGTGLAGELFF
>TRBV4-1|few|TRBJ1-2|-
TGCGCCAGCAGCTCCCCGGAGCTCTCGTTTTTATCCTATGGCTACACCTTC
CASSSPELSFLSYGYTF
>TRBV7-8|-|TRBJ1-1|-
TGTGCCAGCAGCTTAGGCAGGAACACTGAAGCTTTCTTT
CASSLGRNTEAFF
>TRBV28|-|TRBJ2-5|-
TGTGCCAGCAGTTTATGGACAAAAGAGACCCAGTACTTC
CASSLWTKETQYF
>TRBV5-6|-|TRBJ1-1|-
TGTGCCAGCAGCTTGGTCCCCAGGGGGAACACTGAAGCTTTCTTT
CASSLVPRGNTEAFF
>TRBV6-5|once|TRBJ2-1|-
TGTGCCAGCAGCACCGTAAACAGGGGGGGGGAGTTCTTC
CASSTVNRGGEFF
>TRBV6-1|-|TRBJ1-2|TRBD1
TGTGCCAGCACTGACCCGGGACAGGGGAACTATGGCTACACCTTC
CASTDPGQGNYGYTF
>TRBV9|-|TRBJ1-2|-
TGTGCCAGCAGCCCCGCGGGTGTCTCTTCCTATGGCTACACCTTC
CASSPAGVSSYGYTF
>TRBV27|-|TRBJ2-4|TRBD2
TGTGCCAGCAGTAGGGGACTAGCGGCCAAAAACATTCAGTACTTC
CASSRGLAAKNIQYF
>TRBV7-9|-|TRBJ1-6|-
TGTGCCAGCAGCTTAGTCGGTGCAGGGAGGTACTCACCCCTCCACTTT
CASSLVGAGRYSPLHF